The 9 T cell receptor beta chains given below trace back to one sample, sequenced in a study of siplizumab effects on memory and regulatory T cells. Sequenced by immunoSEQ multiplex PCR; TCRdb stores in-frame clones only, minus some. The sample consists of 95,000 to 100,000 clones, about nine tenths of them appearing once. Sequencing was done on a sample of non-Treg CD4+ T cells sorted from blood. These receptors came from a human donor in good health.

J is TRBJ2-1 and V is TRBV29-1, with a possible D match to TRBD1 (5 bases). The CDR3 has 13 residues. The germline V gene has CDR1 SQVTM and CDR2 ANQGSEA. Between the trimmed V and J ends, which lost 5 bases and 9 bases, there was a span of 17 bases. For the CDR3, the DNA is TGCAGCGTTCCTAGGGGCTCGGGCAGTGAGCAGTTCTTC. Translated: CSVPRGSGSEQFF.

V and J are TRBV29-1 and TRBJ2-1; no clear D. CDR3 size: 14 residues. The germline V and J ends were trimmed by 4 bases and 0 bases, with 10 bases remaining between them. Per the germline V gene, CDR1 is SQVTM and CDR2 is ANQGSEA. This CDR3 reads CSVGASSSYNEQFF. Written as DNA, the CDR3 is TGCAGCGTTGGGGCGTCAAGCTCCTACAATGAGCAGTTCTTC.

The chain combines TRBV5-1 with TRBJ2-1, with 9 bases identical to TRBD2. Germline lookup yields CDR1 SGHRS and CDR2 YFSETQ. This CDR3 has 16 residues. V lost 0 bases and J lost 8; bases outside the gene matches: 9. This CDR3 is CASSLGDPGTSYEQFF. The DNA for the CDR3 is TGCGCCAGCAGCTTGGGAGACCCCGGGACTAGCTATGAGCAGTTCTTC.

V and J are TRBV5-1 and TRBJ2-3, with 8 bases fitting TRBD1. The V segment lost 0 bases and the J segment 2 bases; nucleotides outside the gene matches: 2. CDR3 length: 15 residues. Germline assignment: CDR1 SGHRS and CDR2 YFSETQ. CDR3 sequence (DNA): TGCGCCAGCAGCTTGGGCAGGGGGCTCACAGATACGCAGTATTTT. This codes for CASSLGRGLTDTQYF.

J is TRBJ2-1 and V is TRBV4-1; TRBD1 matches at 7 bases. CDR1 MGHRA and CDR2 YSYEKL come from the germline V gene. The CDR3 is 14 amino acids. Trimming at V came to 4 bases and at J to 12 bases, leaving 12 bases not matched to a gene. CDR3 residues: CASSPGQSLRGQFF. The CDR3 nucleotides are TGCGCCAGCAGCCCGGGACAGAGTTTGAGGGGGCAGTTCTTC.

The chain links TRBV6-5 to TRBJ2-7, with D maybe TRBD1 (6 bases). Per the germline V gene, CDR1 is MNHEY and CDR2 is SVGAGI. This CDR3 is built from 14 residues. Trimming cost V 2 bases and J 3 bases, with 11 bases left between them. The CDR3 nucleotides are TGTGCCAGCAGTTACGGCCAGGGGAGCTACGAGCAGTACTTC. It translates to CASSYGQGSYEQYF.

This clone showed up just once. The chain couples TRBV6-5 to TRBJ1-2; TRBD1 matches 7 bases. Germline assignment: CDR1 MNHEY and CDR2 SVGAGI. CDR3 length: 14 residues. The J segment lost 8 bases and the V segment lost 5 bases, leaving 11 bases of the junction unmatched. The CDR3 protein is CASSRGKGGGGYTF. CDR3 nucleotides: TGTGCCAGCAGTAGGGGAAAAGGGGGCGGAGGCTACACCTTC.

This clone was detected once. The V gene is TRBV15, the J gene TRBJ2-2, with D tentatively TRBD1 or TRBD2 (6 bases each). Between the trimmed V and J ends, which lost 1 base and 4 bases, there was a span of 16 bases. Germline CDR1 LNHNV, CDR2 YYDKDF (reference sequence). The CDR3 spans 17 residues. The CDR3 DNA reads TGTGCCACCAGCAGAGTACTGGGGGGCGCGGGCACCGGGGAGCTGTTTTTT. Amino acid sequence: CATSRVLGGAGTGELFF.

The rearrangement links TRBV5-4 to TRBJ2-1, with TRBD1 identical over 7 bases. CDR3 length: 15 amino acids. In germline, CDR1 is SGHNT, CDR2 YYREEE (reference sequence). V lost 4 bases and J lost 9; bases outside the gene matches: 13. This CDR3 reads CASSKLNRDSGEQFF. The CDR3 bases are TGTGCCAGCAGCAAACTAAACCGGGACAGCGGTGAGCAGTTCTTC.